Given below is one T cell receptor (beta chain) in context. The sample originates from a study of blood T cell repertoires in COVID-19. As handled by the study authors: The authors estimated nucleated cell counts from reference gene primer amplification. Profiled with immunoSEQ multiplex PCR; TCRdb holds only in-frame clones, not every one. That table is the source of V, J and clone size, and D and trimming were worked out from the DNA. The table has some 150,000 clones, about 80% seen once. The clonotype originates from a human donor in a cohort sampled during active COVID-19. Sample: peripheral blood.

CDR3 sequence reads: CASTTRVSGTDTQYF. Written as DNA, the CDR3 is TGCGCCAGCACTACTCGGGTTAGCGGCACAGATACGCAGTATTTT. The V and J genes are TRBV5-1 and TRBJ2-3; D perhaps matches TRBD2 (5 bases). Per germline, CDR1 SGHRS and CDR2 YFSETQ. CDR3 length: 15 amino acids. Between the trimmed V and J ends, which lost 6 bases and 1 base, there was a span of 15 bases.